Below are 5 T cell receptor beta chains sequenced from a single sample in a study of shared clonotypes between healthy human individuals. Generated by immunoSEQ multiplex PCR, the TCRdb table keeps only in-frame clones and is missing some. The sample lists a few million clones, just over 90% occurring once. Sequencing input: naive CD4+ T cells sorted from blood. Indicated subset: CD45RA+ positively selected. The origin of the receptors is a man aged 18 to 29 in good health.

J is TRBJ1-1 and V is TRBV6-5; D ambiguous. Germline CDR1 is MNHEY and CDR2 is SVGAGI. The CDR3 has 12 amino acids. V gave up 6 bases and J gave up 11 bases, with 16 bases separating them. The CDR3 DNA sequence: TGTGCCAGCAGCCCCCACGGCCTCGCGGCTTTCTTT. Amino acids: CASSPHGLAAFF.

This clone was recorded only once. V usage is TRBV10-3 and J usage is TRBJ2-5; perhaps D is TRBD1 or TRBD2 (5 bases each). CDR1 is ENHRY, CDR2 SYGVKD, per germline. The V gene lost 1 base and the J gene lost 5 bases, with 11 bases spanning the gap. This CDR3 has 14 amino acids. CDR3: CAISEFGARETQYF. The CDR3 nucleotides are TGTGCCATCAGTGAGTTCGGGGCTCGGGAGACCCAGTACTTC.

This rearrangement joins TRBV29-1 to TRBJ2-7; D remains ambiguous. This CDR3 comprises 15 residues. The V end was cut by 1 base, the J end by 4 bases, with 17 bases between. CDR1 SQVTM and CDR2 ANQGSEA come from the germline V gene. The CDR3 DNA sequence: TGCAGCGTTGAAGCTGCCGGTCAGAACGGGTACGAGCAGTACTTC. Translation: CSVEAAGQNGYEQYF.

The V call is TRBV5-1, the J call TRBJ2-3; no firm D call. CDR1 is SGHRS, CDR2 YFSETQ, per germline. The CDR3 is made up of 15 amino acids. V was trimmed by 4 bases and J by 1 base, leaving 13 bases between them. The CDR3 nucleotides read TGCGCCAGCAGCCTCACAGAATCCGGCACAGATACGCAGTATTTT. It translates to CASSLTESGTDTQYF.

A remark on this clone: This sample also contains other DNA sequences that code for the same CDR3. The V call is TRBV6-1, the J call TRBJ1-5, with D uncertain. CDR1 and CDR2 (germline): MNHNS, SASEGT. With 6 bases removed from V and 0 bases from J, the gap between germline ends came to 6 bases. This CDR3 is 13 amino acids long. The CDR3 is CASREGSNQPQHF. The CDR3 region has the DNA TGTGCCAGCAGAGAGGGTAGCAATCAGCCCCAGCATTTT.